What follows are 27 T cell receptor beta chains derived from one specimen sequenced in a study of tumor and adjacent non-tumor tissue in lung cancer. The library came from three nested PCR rounds adapted from ARM-PCR protocols. TCRdb fed the multiplex PCR reads into MiXCR, producing one record per CDR3 protein. The table lists approximately 90,000 distinct CDR3 sequences, less than 80% of them singletons, with around 16% in the top ten. RNA was extracted from bulk tissue without any cell sorting. The sequencing sample was made of lung tumor tissue. Every receptor here comes from a man in his sixties with non-small cell lung cancer.

As to this clonotype: Possible read error: a much larger clone is one base away. J is TRBJ2-1 and V is TRBV10-3; D is perhaps TRBD2 (5 bases). The germline V gene encodes CDR1 ENHRY and CDR2 SYGVKD. The V end lost 8 bases, the J end lost 7 bases, and 15 bases lay between the germline ends. There are 13 residues in the CDR3. CDR3 sequence reads: CAIGEGFENEQFF. The CDR3 DNA reads as TGTGCCATCGGCGAGGGATTTGAAAATGAGCAGTTCTTC.

On this clonotype itself: The junction departs from germline at one end; a sequencing error may be responsible. The V gene is TRBV4-3, the J gene TRBJ2-3, with TRBD2 as a possible D gene (5 bases). The CDR3 runs 16 residues. Per germline, CDR1 LGHNA and CDR2 YSLEER. CDR3 in DNA: TGCGCCAGCAGCGAAGTAGCAGGCTCTAGCACATATACTCAGTATTTT. Its translation is CASSEVAGSSTYTQYF.

The table lists this clonotype with a count of one. Germline and junction disagree at one end, which may indicate a read error. In DNA, the CDR3 is TGTTCCAGCAACCAACCGGGACTAGCGTCTTACAATGAGCAGTTCTTC. Translating it yields CSSNQPGLASYNEQFF. This rearrangement joins TRBV4-2 to TRBJ2-1; TRBD2 matches 10 bases. The CDR3 runs to 16 residues. Looked up from germline, CDR1 is LGHNA and CDR2 is YNFKEQ.

This rearrangement joins TRBV6-1 to TRBJ2-3; D is unclear. V was clipped by 9 bases and J by 4 bases, with 14 bases between them. CDR3 length: 13 residues. Germline CDR1 MNHNS, CDR2 SASEGT. CDR3 DNA: TGTGCCAGTAAGGCCCAGTCGGCAGATACGCAGTATTTT. Amino acids: CASKAQSADTQYF.

Of note for this clonotype: This likely comes from a read error, as the CDR3 has no conserved phenylalanine or tryptophan at its end. The rearrangement joins TRBV12-3 or TRBV12-4 to TRBJ2-1; 7 bases are a match to TRBD2. The J segment lost 6 bases and the V segment lost 7 bases, leaving 6 bases of the junction unmatched. The CDR3 runs to 13 residues. CDR3 nucleotide sequence: TGTGCCAGCAACCGCACGGGGGGCAATGAGCAGTTCTCC. Translation: CASNRTGGNEQFS.

This clonotype was counted a single time. Its ends do not fully match the called genes, so a read error is possible. The V gene is TRBV7-9, the J gene TRBJ2-3, with D perhaps TRBD2 (5 bases). Germline V lookup: CDR1 SEHNR, CDR2 FQNEAQ (reference sequence). The CDR3 runs to 17 residues. This CDR3 reads CARSLALGFLLVDTQYF. Written as DNA, the CDR3 is TGTGCCAGGAGCTTAGCGCTCGGTTTCCTGTTGGTAGATACGCAGTATTTT.

The rearrangement links TRBV6-5 to TRBJ2-2; no definite D call. Germline loops: CDR1 MNHEY, CDR2 SVGAGI. This CDR3 region has 15 residues. V lost 4 bases and J lost 7, with 16 bases in between. In DNA, the CDR3 is TGTGCCAGCAGTTCTTTAGTTTGGAACGGCGGGGAGCTGTTTTTT. It encodes CASSSLVWNGGELFF.

As for this clonotype: Just one base apart from a much larger clone, this may be a read error. The genes are TRBV6-5 and TRBJ2-2, with D possibly matching TRBD2 (5 bases). Germline assignment: CDR1 MNHEY and CDR2 SVGAGI. The CDR3 consists of 16 residues. CDR3 residues: CASTYSFGELTGELFF. For the CDR3, the DNA is TGTGCCAGCACTTACTCTTTCGGGGAGCTTACCGGGGAGCTGTTTTTT.

The genes are TRBV6-5 and TRBJ2-3, with TRBD1 matching 7 bases. Germline CDR1 reads MNHEY; CDR2 reads SVGAGI. The ends lost 5 bases at V and 5 bases at J; junction bases unmatched: 7. The CDR3 consists of 14 residues. The CDR3 protein is CASSAQGTRDTQYF. CDR3 bases: TGTGCCAGCAGTGCACAGGGGACGAGAGATACGCAGTATTTT.

Remarks on this clonotype: The germline gene is not matched at one end of the junction; a read error may be the cause. The V call is TRBV5-6, the J call TRBJ2-3; TRBD2 might be the D (5 bases). The length of the CDR3 is 12 residues. Germline V gene data show CDR1 as SGHDT and CDR2 as YYEEEE. The CDR3 DNA reads as TGTGCAAGCAGCTTGGAGGTCAGAGTGCAGTATTTT. It is translated as CASSLEVRVQYF.

This clonotype was counted ten times or more. The chain employs TRBV20-1 and TRBJ2-1; a possible D gene is TRBD2 (5 bases). Trimming removed 7 bases at V and 9 bases at J, with 16 bases between. From germline, CDR1 is DFQATT and CDR2 SNEGSKA (reference sequence). This CDR3 comprises 12 residues. The CDR3 DNA reads TGCAGTGTCACAACCGAAGGAGGTGAGCAGTTCTTC. It translates to CSVTTEGGEQFF.

Remarks on this clonotype: The CDR3 does not end in the conserved phenylalanine or tryptophan, so this is likely a read error. The DNA is omitted, as the CDR3 cannot be located on it reliably, and the CDR3 follows TCRdb's listing. The chain has TRBV29-1 and TRBJ2-7; the table's D call TRBD1 went unverified against the DNA. Germline V lookup: CDR1 SQVTM, CDR2 ANQGSEA. The CDR3 spans 13 amino acids, including both terminal residues. The CDR3 here is CSVEAGGATGRYL.

Concerning this clonotype itself: This may stem from a read error, because a much larger clone lies one nucleotide away. Given the absence of the conserved phenylalanine or tryptophan at the CDR3 end, a read error is likely. CDR3 sequence reads: CASSPGQGVTDAQYY. The CDR3 nucleotides read TGTGCCAGCAGCCCAGGACAGGGGGTCACAGATGCGCAGTATTAT. The rearrangement joins TRBV7-9 to TRBJ2-3; TRBD1 matches 10 bases. CDR3 size: 15 residues. From germline, CDR1 is SEHNR and CDR2 FQNEAQ (reference sequence).

The table lists this clonotype with a few counts. CDR3 protein: CAGNFPGGAYEQYF. DNA of the CDR3: TGTGCCGGCAACTTTCCTGGCGGCGCCTACGAGCAGTACTTC. The J gene is TRBJ2-7, the V gene TRBV11-1, with no clear D. The V gene's germline CDR1 is SGHAT and CDR2 FQDESV (reference sequence). Trimming removed 11 bases from V and 2 bases from J, with 19 bases in between. This CDR3 is 14 amino acids long.

This clonotype was detected only once. The rearrangement links TRBV6-1 to TRBJ2-7; no clear D. CDR3 length: 12 residues. Germline CDR1 is MNHNS and CDR2 is SASEGT. The CDR3 loop is CCSLRRTYEQYF. The DNA of the CDR3 is TGTTGCAGCTTACGTCGGACCTACGAGCAGTACTTC.

Turning to this clonotype: This CDR3 fails to terminate in the conserved phenylalanine or tryptophan, so it likely reflects a read error. J is TRBJ1-4 and V is TRBV5-1, with a tentative D call TRBD1 (5 bases). V lost 3 bases to trimming and J lost 2 bases, with 8 bases between them. The CDR3 consists of 14 residues. Germline values: CDR1 SGHRS, CDR2 YFSETQ. CDR3 nucleotide sequence: TGCGCCAGCAGCTCCTCAGGGACTAATGAAAAACTGTTTTAT. Protein sequence: CASSSSGTNEKLFY.

As DNA, the CDR3 is TGTGCCAGCAGCTTGGGGGGGGGTCCATCCCTCCACTTT. It yields the protein CASSLGGGPSLHF. The chain combines TRBV5-6 with TRBJ1-6; TRBD1 might be the D (5 bases). Germline values: CDR1 SGHDT, CDR2 YYEEEE. V was pared by 0 bases and J by 14 bases, with 12 bases between. There are 13 residues in the CDR3.

Comments on this clonotype: Here the CDR3 omits its conserved ending phenylalanine or tryptophan, so a read error is the likely source. V gene TRBV11-1 combines with J gene TRBJ2-2; possibly TRBD2 for D (6 bases). There are 16 residues in the CDR3. V was pared by 5 bases and J by 6 bases, with 19 bases between. CDR1 is SGHAT, CDR2 FQDESV, per germline (reference sequence). CDR3 sequence reads: CASSPRDGGGAGELFL. The CDR3 DNA reads TGTGCCAGCAGCCCTCGGGACGGGGGAGGTGCCGGGGAGCTGTTTCTT.

The V gene is TRBV7-9, the J gene TRBJ2-1; 9 bases map to TRBD2. With 1 base clipped from V and 7 bases from J, the junction kept 8 bases outside the gene matches. CDR3 length: 16 amino acids. The germline V gene encodes CDR1 SEHNR and CDR2 FQNEAQ (reference sequence). The CDR3 spells CASSLGGRGWYNEQFF. Here the CDR3 DNA reads TGTGCCAGCAGCTTAGGCGGGAGGGGATGGTATAATGAGCAGTTCTTC.

With regard to this clonotype: One end of the junction varies from germline; a read error may be responsible. V and J are TRBV2 and TRBJ2-1; maybe TRBD1 (6 bases). Looked up from germline, CDR1 is SNHLY and CDR2 is FYNNEI. The length of the CDR3 is 12 residues. The CDR3 DNA reads TGTGCCAGCAGTTCTCAGGGGAGTGAGCAGCTCTTC. Translated: CASSSQGSEQLF.

Regarding this clonotype: One end of the junction does not line up with germline, which may come from a read error. The CDR3 DNA reads as TGCAGTGCTAGAGAGACTCAACAGGGTAAGCAGTCCTTC. The encoded protein is CSARETQQGKQSF. This sequence joins TRBV20-1 and TRBJ2-1; D perhaps matches TRBD1 (6 bases). The CDR3 spans 13 residues. The germline gives CDR1 DFQATT, CDR2 SNEGSKA (reference sequence).

This clonotype came up many times. This chain connects TRBV20-1 to TRBJ2-1, with a possible D match to TRBD2 (6 bases). The CDR3 consists of 13 residues. The V and J ends lost 5 bases and 8 bases respectively, with 16 bases between them. The germline V gene has CDR1 DFQATT and CDR2 SNEGSKA (reference sequence). The CDR3 loop is CSASVWGDHEQFF. CDR3 sequence (DNA): TGCAGTGCTTCGGTTTGGGGGGACCATGAGCAGTTCTTC.

In the case of this clonotype: A read error may account for a junction end that differs from germline. J is TRBJ2-5 and V is TRBV11-3; D gene uncertain. The germline CDR1 and CDR2 sequences are SGHNT and YENEEA. The CDR3 runs 15 residues. CDR3 in DNA: TGTGCCAGCAGCTTAGGGATTAGTCTGGACGAGACCCAGCACTTC. Encoded protein: CASSLGISLDETQHF.

Comments on this clonotype: At one end the junction does not follow the germline gene, possibly because of a read error. J is TRBJ1-2 and V is TRBV11-2; 9 positions agree with TRBD1. This CDR3 has 15 residues. CDR1 is SGHAT, CDR2 FQNNGV, per germline. The CDR3 coding sequence is TGTGACAGCAGCCCTCCGGACAGGGGAGGCTATGGCTACACCTTC. Translating gives CDSSPPDRGGYGYTF.

This clonotype occurred once. Since no conserved phenylalanine or tryptophan closes the CDR3, a read error is the likely cause. The genes are TRBV11-2 and TRBJ1-2; D not resolved. Trimming stripped 5 bases from V and 7 bases from J, with 17 bases between. Per germline, CDR1 SGHAT and CDR2 FQNNGV. The CDR3 has 14 amino acids. The CDR3 DNA is TGTGCCAGCAGCCCAAGTGCGTGGGTCGGTGGCTACACCCTC. It is translated as CASSPSAWVGGYTL.

Of note for this clonotype: A much larger clone lies one base from this, so it may be a read error. The gene calls are TRBV5-1 and TRBJ2-1; D is uncertain. This CDR3 has 16 amino acids. The V and J ends lost 0 bases and 11 bases respectively, with 21 bases between them. Germline V gene data show CDR1 as SGHRS and CDR2 as YFSETQ. CDR3 sequence reads: CASSLAPSQSGYKQFF. The CDR3, as DNA: TGCGCCAGCAGCTTGGCCCCGTCCCAATCCGGCTATAAGCAGTTCTTC. The full variable domain, completed using reference TRBV5-1 and TRBJ2-1, is KAGVTQTPRYLIKTRGQQVTLSCSPISGHRSVSWYQQTPGQGLQFLFEYFSETQRNKGNFPGRFSGRQFSNSRSEMNVSTLELGDSALYLCASSLAPSQSGYKQFFGPGTRLTVL.

This rearrangement joins TRBV11-3 to TRBJ2-1; D is ambiguous. The germline CDR1 and CDR2 sequences are SGHNT and YENEEA. With 4 bases removed from V and 10 bases from J, the gap between germline ends came to 11 bases. This CDR3 is built from 12 residues. CDR3 nucleotides: TGTGCCAGCAGCTCCTGGGCTCGGGAGCAGTTCTTC. Translation: CASSSWAREQFF.